The sequence of this T cell receptor beta chain was determined in a study of cytomegalovirus exposure and HLA in healthy donors. The PCR contained 60 Vbeta and 13 Jbeta primers. Only in-frame clones appear in the TCRdb table, and some are missing; sequencing was by immunoSEQ multiplex PCR. The sample lists roughly 200,000 clones, around 64% occurring once. This CDR3 contains 18 residues. Germline V CDR1 and CDR2: SGHRS, YFSETQ. With V trimmed by 3 bases and J by 2 bases, 13 bases remained unmatched. Input material: PBMCs. This TCR was recovered from a man aged 35 to 55 in good health and CMV-seropositive. The chain is built from TRBV5-1 and TRBJ2-3, with 9 bases matching TRBD2. CDR3 residues: CASSSWGPSGAYTDTQYF. The CDR3 nucleotides are TGCGCCAGCAGCTCCTGGGGACCTAGCGGGGCCTACACAGATACGCAGTATTTT.